This T cell receptor (beta chain) was observed in a study of T cell responses to AZD1222 COVID-19 vaccine. Study findings and constraints: A reported finding is that nearly half of spike-specific TCRs target unmutated variant regions. Across the whole spike, CD4 TCRs peaked at regions 160-218 and 743-854.

Only in-frame clones appear in the TCRdb table, and some are missing; sequencing was by immunoSEQ multiplex PCR. The sample lists just under 75,000 clones; around 80% were seen once. Points on this clone: Its antigen remains unknown.

Germline values: CDR1 MNHEY, CDR2 SMNVEV (reference sequence). The length of the CDR3 is 13 residues. The germline V and J ends were trimmed by 0 bases and 8 bases, with 8 bases remaining between them. The receptor was isolated from an adult who received the AZD1222 COVID-19 vaccine. The sample in question was peripheral blood, obtained 28 days after the second AZD1222 dose. This chain joins TRBV27 and TRBJ2-1; no clear D gene. The CDR3 sequence: CASSLSLSYEQFF. DNA for the CDR3: TGTGCCAGCAGTTTATCCCTGAGCTATGAGCAGTTCTTC.